The clone carrying this T cell receptor (beta chain) was observed a single time. Its antigen is not identified. These data belong to a study of T cell responses to AZD1222 COVID-19 vaccine. General study findings and limits: At baseline, just five or six AZD1222 recipients tested seropositive. Spike-specific TCR breadth and depth went up after people got two AZD1222 doses.

Repertoires were generated with immunoSEQ multiplex PCR, while TCRdb's copy carries only in-frame clones and drops some. The table includes around 180,000 clones, 88% detected once. This clonotype originated in an adult who received the AZD1222 COVID-19 vaccine. Specimen: peripheral blood, collected 28 days after the second AZD1222 dose.

The CDR3 bases are TGTGCCAGCAGCCCGAGACACTACGAGCAGTACTTC. Translation: CASSPRHYEQYF. V usage is TRBV3-1 (or the pseudogene TRBV3-2) and J usage is TRBJ2-7; D is uncertain. CDR1 is LGHDT, CDR2 YNNKEL, per germline (reference sequence). The V end was cut by 4 bases, the J end by 3 bases, with 7 bases between. This CDR3 has 12 amino acids.